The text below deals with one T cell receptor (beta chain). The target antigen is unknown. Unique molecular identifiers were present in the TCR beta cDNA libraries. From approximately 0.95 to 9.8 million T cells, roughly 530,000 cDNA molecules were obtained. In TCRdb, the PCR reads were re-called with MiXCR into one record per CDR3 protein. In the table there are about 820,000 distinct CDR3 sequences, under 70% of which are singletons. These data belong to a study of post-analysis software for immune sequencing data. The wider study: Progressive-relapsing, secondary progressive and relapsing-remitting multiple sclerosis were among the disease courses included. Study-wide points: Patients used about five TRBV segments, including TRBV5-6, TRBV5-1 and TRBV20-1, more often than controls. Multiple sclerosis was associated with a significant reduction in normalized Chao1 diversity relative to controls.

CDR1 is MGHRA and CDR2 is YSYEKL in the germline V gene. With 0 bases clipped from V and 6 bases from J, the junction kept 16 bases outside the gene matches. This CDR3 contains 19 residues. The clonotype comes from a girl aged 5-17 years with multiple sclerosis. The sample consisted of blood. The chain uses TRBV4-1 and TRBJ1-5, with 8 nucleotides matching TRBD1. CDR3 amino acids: CASSQDRGSGQAFSQPQHF. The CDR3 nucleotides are TGCGCCAGCAGCCAAGATCGAGGGTCGGGACAGGCATTTTCTCAGCCCCAGCATTTT.